What follows are 11 T cell receptor beta chains derived from one specimen sequenced in a study of blood T cells in healthy people across ages. Primers used in a second PCR of about 7 to 12 cycles were a sample-barcoded 5' primer and a J-beta primer mix. MiXCR, run by TCRdb on the 5' RACE reads, gives a single entry per CDR3 protein. The sample records some 1.7 million distinct CDR3 sequences, roughly 27% being singletons. The sequenced sample consisted of blood. These receptors all come from a woman in her twenties or thirties in good health.

The rearrangement uses TRBV24-1 and TRBJ2-1, with TRBD1 matching 9 bases. V shed 9 bases, J shed 1 base, and the junction held 9 bases outside the gene matches. This CDR3 has 16 amino acids. In germline, CDR1 is KGHDR, CDR2 SFDVKD. CDR3 sequence reads: CATSAGTGSSYNEQFF. CDR3 in DNA: TGTGCCACCTCCGCCGGGACAGGGAGTTCCTACAATGAGCAGTTCTTC.

On this clonotype: At one end the junction does not follow the germline gene, possibly because of a read error. V and J are TRBV6-5 and TRBJ2-1, with 9 bases identical to TRBD1. CDR1 is MNHEY and CDR2 is SVGAGI in the germline V gene. The CDR3 has 15 amino acids. The CDR3 sequence: CASSSGTGSYSEQFF. The CDR3 nucleotides read TGTGCCAGCAGTTCCGGGACAGGGAGTTACAGTGAGCAGTTCTTC.

This clonotype came up a few times. The CDR3 DNA is TGTGCCAGCAGCCCAGTTAATGGGGAGACCCAGTACTTC. Translation: CASSPVNGETQYF. This chain connects TRBV7-2 to TRBJ2-5; D gene unclear. V dropped 5 bases and J dropped 5 bases, with 12 bases sitting between them. Germline V gene sequence: CDR1 SGHTA, CDR2 FQGNSA. The CDR3 runs to 13 residues.

V usage is TRBV7-7 and J usage is TRBJ1-1, with a possible D match to TRBD1 (6 bases). Germline CDR1 SSHAT, CDR2 FNYEAQ (reference sequence). Deletions cut 7 bases from V and 11 bases from J, with 11 bases between. This CDR3 comprises 10 residues. CDR3 amino acids: CASTVGGAFF. CDR3 bases: TGTGCCAGCACCGTGGGGGGCGCTTTCTTT.

The V and J genes are TRBV9 and TRBJ2-7; D is unclear. The V end was cut by 0 bases, the J end by 1 base, with 8 bases between. The CDR3 totals 14 residues. The V gene's germline CDR1 is SGDLS and CDR2 YYNGEE. The CDR3 DNA sequence: TGTGCCAGCAGCGTAGGGGATTGGTCCTACGAGCAGTACTTC. This gives the protein CASSVGDWSYEQYF.

In its sample, this clonotype was seen a few times. The chain links TRBV12-3 or TRBV12-4 to TRBJ1-5; a weak D match, TRBD1 (5 bases). V was clipped by 3 bases and J by 3 bases, with 12 bases between them. This CDR3 contains 15 residues. The CDR3 here is CASSFRDGSNQPQHF. The CDR3 nucleotides are TGTGCCAGCAGTTTCCGGGACGGCTCCAATCAGCCCCAGCATTTT.

The V and J genes are TRBV9 and TRBJ2-1; 8 nucleotides agree with TRBD2. The end of the DNA aligns better with TRBJ2-7, so the J call may be wrong. This CDR3 has 19 residues. Germline V gives CDR1 SGDLS, CDR2 YYNGEE. The CDR3 DNA follows: TGTGCCAGCAGCCCAGATCCTTCTAGCGGGTGGGAAACGAACTACGAGCAGTACTTC. Amino acid sequence: CASSPDPSSGWETNYEQYF.

Comment on this clonotype: One end of the junction is discordant with germline, which a read error may explain. The chain combines TRBV4-1 with TRBJ2-2; weak D call: TRBD2 (5 bases). This CDR3 spans 14 amino acids. The V gene's germline CDR1 is MGHRA and CDR2 YSYEKL. CDR3 amino acids: CASSPLGVTWELFF. For the CDR3, the DNA is TGCGCCAGCAGCCCCCTCGGGGTCACCTGGGAGCTGTTTTTT.

The V call is TRBV6-4, the J call TRBJ2-6; D gene ambiguous. This CDR3 spans 15 amino acids. V lost 2 bases and J 1 base, leaving 6 bases between the germline ends. Germline-derived CDR1 and CDR2 are MRHNA and SNTAGT. This CDR3 reads CASSDPGSGANVLTF. In nucleotides, the CDR3 is TGTGCCAGCAGTGACCCCGGTTCTGGGGCCAACGTCCTGACTTTC.

This clonotype was seen a single time. The V and J genes are TRBV27 and TRBJ2-3, with D perhaps given as TRBD1 or TRBD2 (5 bases each). The V gene lost 6 bases and the J gene lost 2 bases, with 18 bases spanning the gap. CDR3 length: 16 amino acids. Germline values: CDR1 MNHEY, CDR2 SMNVEV (reference sequence). CDR3 nucleotide sequence: TGTGCCAGCAGCAATACGGGACGGAGACCCACAGATACGCAGTATTTT. This encodes CASSNTGRRPTDTQYF.

Comments on this clonotype: A much larger clone is a single base away; this may be a read error. The rearrangement joins TRBV20-1 to TRBJ2-1; 9 nucleotides agree with TRBD2. The J call is doubtful: the DNA matches TRBJ2-7 better. CDR1 is DFQATT, CDR2 SNEGSKA, per germline (reference sequence). The CDR3 is 15 residues long. The CDR3 here is CSARIAGASYNEQYF. In DNA, the CDR3 is TGCAGTGCTAGAATAGCGGGGGCCTCCTACAATGAGCAGTACTTC.